The following is a T cell receptor beta chain sequence with its context. Its specific antigen is unknown. No per-base quality is available; no much larger clone lies one base away. The TCR beta CDR3 regions were amplified from the RNA transcripts. A first-round RT-PCR of the TCR CDR3 used the HTBI primer set with the Qiagen OneStep RT-PCR kit. A second multiplex PCR round built the libraries, followed by size selection and purification. The libraries were sequenced on an Illumina HiSeq2000 using paired-end 100 bp reads. For the original study's pipeline: SOAPnuke was used to process the raw data, removing reads that contained adapters or uncalled bases, had a mean Phred below 15, or lacked an exact match to the constant primer or identifier. COPE v1.2.5 was used to merge high-quality paired reads, and clonotypes were defined as unique nucleotide sequences. MiTCR v1.1 was used to align clonotypes to the IMGT TRBV, TRBD and TRBJ reference segments. The analysis was restricted to V-J combinations with a frequency above 0.0001, which together covered 99% to 99.2% of the repertoires. The TCS score was defined as F50 (clonal expansion) divided by E x V (chaos), with BLOSUM62-based TCRdist calculated between CDR3 peptides within each V-J. Welch's t-statistics and random forest reduced fewer than 550 V-J features to 13, which were used in a naive Bayes classifier (R e1071). The public sequencing data were trimmed at Q25 with fastp and processed into clonotypes with MiXCR by TCRdb, which kept only in-frame beta chains. Rows matching on CDR3 protein sequence are summarized as one entry with the most common DNA and genes. TCRdb, rather than the study authors, made the V and J calls. The sample table records approximately 360,000 distinct CDR3 sequences; about 25% of these occur just once. The ten largest clones capture roughly 80% of the sample.

This sample stems from a study of T cells in Graves' hyperthyroidism and ophthalmopathy (dated by TCRdb to the late 2010s). About the study as a whole: Peripheral blood was collected at initial diagnosis, before any treatment. To identify distinguishing TCR V-J signatures, a discovery cohort of roughly 100 patients was used, comprising 40 to 45 with Graves' ophthalmopathy and some 60 with stable Graves' hyperthyroidism. An independent validation cohort of around 19 hyperthyroidism patients and 15 or so patients who later progressed to ophthalmopathy tested prospective prediction of ophthalmopathy. The 100 or so discovery patients were randomly divided into training and test sets at a 7:3 ratio. The study also compared thyroid tissue and blood T-cell repertoires from five or six Graves' hyperthyroidism patients. After blood sampling, hyperthyroidism patients were treated with methimazole at a starting dose of 30 mg daily, and ophthalmopathy patients were treated with high-dose intravenous methylprednisolone. According to the paper, TCR Vbeta CDR3 sequencing was carried out on over 130 peripheral blood samples, which came from under 50 ophthalmopathy, 70 to 80 hyperthyroidism and about 17 progressor patients. The paper's findings and limits, for the study overall: In cross-validation, a model built on a 13 V-J signature told ophthalmopathy apart from stable hyperthyroidism with approximately 90% sensitivity and about 81% specificity, and in testing the same model reached 80%/75%. In validation, the model predicted progression to ophthalmopathy with just under 71% sensitivity and around 72% specificity, a median of roughly seven months before onset. Most expanded thyroid clonotypes (frequency above 0.001) were also detected in blood, a finding suggesting that blood repertoires may reflect thyroid immune responses. No statistical method was used to fix the sample size in advance, and group allocation was not hidden from the investigators.

Graves' hyperthyroidism was defined as stable when no progression to ophthalmopathy occurred over 18 months of follow-up. Hyperthyroidism patients were aged 18 to 65 years and newly diagnosed, with disease duration of less than 2 months. The study excluded patients with uncontrolled infections, other autoimmune diseases, pregnancy or lactation. Diagnoses were based on clinical symptoms, serum thyroxine and TRAb, thyroid ultrasound and orbital computed tomography. PBMCs were isolated from about 9 ml of fresh peripheral blood by Ficoll-Paque density gradient centrifugation. Total RNA was extracted with Trizol reagent, and quality was checked on an Agilent 2100 Bioanalyzer. Including cysteine and phenylalanine, the CDR3 has 12 amino acids. This entry keeps only the CDR3 DNA: 36 bases, framed from base 1. CDR1 and CDR2 are read off the germline V gene (reference sequence) as LGHDT and YNNKEL. The germline ends are 8 bases apart after V is trimmed by 5 bases and J by 4 bases.

The chain uses TRBV3-1 and TRBJ1-1; the D segment cannot be called with confidence. Sequenced input: blood. The clonotype comes from a man between 50 and 59 years old with Graves' hyperthyroidism. CDR3 region: CASSAAGTEAFF. The DNA reads as follows: TGTGCCAGCAGCGCCGCCGGCACTGAAGCTTTCTTT.